This TCR beta chain was captured in a study of T cell repertoires in cytomegalovirus infection. Background on the study: Public TCR beta signatures indicated both CMV infection and matching HLA type. Study results and limitations: The ex vivo response showed dominance by HLA-C-restricted CMV-specific TCR beta clonotypes. Frequencies of public TCR beta families were cumulated, and this identified carriers of CMV plus the relevant HLA.

TCRdb re-analysed the reads in MiXCR, keeping a single row per CDR3 protein. The sample holds roughly 280,000 distinct CDR3 sequences, approximately 9% seen once. This clonotype has a count of ten or more. Its antigen is as yet unknown. This CDR3 comprises 16 residues. In germline, CDR1 is SGHTA, CDR2 FQGNSA. After removal of 5 bases from V and 6 bases from J, the junction contained 13 bases not matched to a gene. J is TRBJ1-5 and V is TRBV7-2; 7 positions match TRBD1. Sequencing used PBMCs. The clonotype was recovered from a human donor in good health (CMV status not recorded). Some clones in this sample may be carry-over from other donors' samples. As DNA, the CDR3 is TGTGCCAGCAGCCAAGGAGGGGGCGCCCCTAGTCAGCCCCAGCATTTT. This encodes CASSQGGGAPSQPQHF.